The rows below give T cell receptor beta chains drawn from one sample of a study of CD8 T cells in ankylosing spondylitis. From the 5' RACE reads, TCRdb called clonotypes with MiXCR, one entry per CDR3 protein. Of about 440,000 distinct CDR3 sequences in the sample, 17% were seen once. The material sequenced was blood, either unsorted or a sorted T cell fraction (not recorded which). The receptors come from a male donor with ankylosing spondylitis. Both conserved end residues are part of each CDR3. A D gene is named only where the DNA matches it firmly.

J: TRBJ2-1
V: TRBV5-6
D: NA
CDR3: CASSQMLSGFSNEQFF

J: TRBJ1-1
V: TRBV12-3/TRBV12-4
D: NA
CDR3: CASSLMGSRLNTEAFF

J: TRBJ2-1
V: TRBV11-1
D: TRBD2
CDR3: CASSAGTSGSAAHNEQFF

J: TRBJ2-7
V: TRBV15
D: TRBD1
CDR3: CATSRTGGSNHREQYF

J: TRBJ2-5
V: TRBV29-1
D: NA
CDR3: CSVKGGTQETQYF

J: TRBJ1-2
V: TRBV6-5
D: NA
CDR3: CASSYSPGTSNYGYTF

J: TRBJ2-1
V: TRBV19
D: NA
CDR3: CASASGLNEFF

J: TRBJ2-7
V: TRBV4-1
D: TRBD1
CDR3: CASSQDHTGGYEQYF

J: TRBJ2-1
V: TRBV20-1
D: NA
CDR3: CSARESAGYQDEQFF

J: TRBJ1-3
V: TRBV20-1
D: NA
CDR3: CSAPGQAGNTIYF

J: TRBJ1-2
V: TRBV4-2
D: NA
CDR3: CASSQDSRWKLDGYTF

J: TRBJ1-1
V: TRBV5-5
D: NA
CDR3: CASSLQWDTEAFF

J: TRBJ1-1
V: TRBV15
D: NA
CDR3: CATSRDPRATEAFF

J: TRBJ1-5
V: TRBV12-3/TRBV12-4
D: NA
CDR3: CASSLGQGKGQPQHF

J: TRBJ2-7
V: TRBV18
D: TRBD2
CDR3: CASSPPLAGGHEQYF

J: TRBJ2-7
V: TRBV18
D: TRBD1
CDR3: CASSQGPGGSYEQYF

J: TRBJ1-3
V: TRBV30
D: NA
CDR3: CAWSPGGAGNTIYF

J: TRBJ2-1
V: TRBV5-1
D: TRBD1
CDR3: CASSLAVTGHNEQFF

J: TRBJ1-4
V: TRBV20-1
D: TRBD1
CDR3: CSARRTGINEKLFF

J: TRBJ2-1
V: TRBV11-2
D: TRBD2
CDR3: CASSLVLAGGPGNNEQFF

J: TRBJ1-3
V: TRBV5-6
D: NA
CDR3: CASSVGNTIYF

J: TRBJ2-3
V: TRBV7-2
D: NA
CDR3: CASSLDTLQGDTQYF

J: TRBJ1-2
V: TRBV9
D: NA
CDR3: CASSTLSGFGYTF

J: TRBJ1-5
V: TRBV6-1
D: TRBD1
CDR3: CASDRGGFGNQPQHF

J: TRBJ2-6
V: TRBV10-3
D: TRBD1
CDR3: CAISTDRVEANVLTF

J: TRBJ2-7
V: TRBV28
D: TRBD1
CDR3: CASSPADRVYEQYF

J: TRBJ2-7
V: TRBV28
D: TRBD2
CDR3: CASSSPGGTTYEQYF

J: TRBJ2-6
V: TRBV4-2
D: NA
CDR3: CASSQAESSGANVLTF

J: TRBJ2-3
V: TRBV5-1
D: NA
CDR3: CASSIGTATDTQYF

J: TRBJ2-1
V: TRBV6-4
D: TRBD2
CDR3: CASSSTSGLYNEQFF

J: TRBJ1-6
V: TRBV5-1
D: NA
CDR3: CASSLASGWNNSPLHF

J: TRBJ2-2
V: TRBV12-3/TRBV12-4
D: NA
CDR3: CASRPGITTGELFF

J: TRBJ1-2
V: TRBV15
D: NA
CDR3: CATSRDQYGYTF

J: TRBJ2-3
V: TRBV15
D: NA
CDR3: CATSRENTRSTDTQYF

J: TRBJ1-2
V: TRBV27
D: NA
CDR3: CASSPYRDTNYGYTF

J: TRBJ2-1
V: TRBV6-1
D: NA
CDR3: CASSEDRVYNEQFF

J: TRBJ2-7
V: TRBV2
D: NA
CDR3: CASKPAFSSYEQYF

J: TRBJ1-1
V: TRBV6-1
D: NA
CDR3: CASITWGAGTEAFF

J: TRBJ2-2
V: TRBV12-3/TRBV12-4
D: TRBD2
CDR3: CASRPRRGGQTGELFF

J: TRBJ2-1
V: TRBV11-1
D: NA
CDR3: CASSLYGPGSYNEQFF

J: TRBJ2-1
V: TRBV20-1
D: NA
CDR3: CSARDFPGREQFF

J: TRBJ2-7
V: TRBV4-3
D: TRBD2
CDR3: CASSQGDSRSGNLYEQYF

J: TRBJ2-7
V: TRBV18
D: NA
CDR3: CASSLVAGGIWRGAYEQYF